The 14 T cell receptor beta chains given below trace back to one sample, sequenced in a study of blood T cell repertoires in COVID-19. Clones were read by immunoSEQ multiplex PCR, and TCRdb kept only the in-frame ones, dropping some. The sample consists of tens of thousands of clones, roughly 85% of them appearing once. Sequencing used peripheral blood. These TCRs come from a human donor in a cohort sampled during active COVID-19.

The genes are TRBV5-4 and TRBJ2-5; the D gene is possibly TRBD1 (6 bases). V lost 4 bases, J lost 5 bases, and 15 bases lay in between. Per germline, CDR1 SGHNT and CDR2 YYREEE (reference sequence). This CDR3 has 14 residues. CDR3 sequence reads: CASSIRGSWETQYF. The CDR3 DNA reads as TGTGCCAGCAGCATTAGGGGGTCTTGGGAGACCCAGTACTTC. Full variable domain (missing parts from reference TRBV5-4 and TRBJ2-5): ETGVTQSPTHLIKTRGQQVTLRCSSQSGHNTVSWYQQALGQGPQFIFQYYREEENGRGNFPPRFSGLQFPNYSSELNVNALELDDSALYLCASSIRGSWETQYFGPGTRLLVL.

In DNA form, the CDR3 reads TGTGCCAGTAGTATCCAGGGAACAGATACGCAGTATTTT. Translation gives CASSIQGTDTQYF. This rearrangement joins TRBV19 to TRBJ2-3, with D tentatively TRBD1 (5 bases). The CDR3 length is 13 residues. Trimming left V 3 bases short and J 3 bases short, with 7 bases between. Germline lookup yields CDR1 LNHDA and CDR2 SQIVND (reference sequence).

The V gene is TRBV7-2, the J gene TRBJ2-3; 11 positions match TRBD2. This CDR3 has 17 amino acids. The germline V gene encodes CDR1 SGHTA and CDR2 FQGNSA. V lost 1 base and J lost 8; bases outside the gene matches: 11. The chain's CDR3 is CASSLDGTSGNTFTQYF. The DNA for the CDR3 is TGTGCCAGCAGCTTAGATGGGACTAGCGGAAACACCTTTACGCAGTATTTT.

The V and J genes are TRBV5-5 and TRBJ1-2; the D is unclear. The CDR3 length is 15 residues. V lost 6 bases and J lost 3, with 18 bases in between. Germline CDR1 is SGHKS and CDR2 is YYEKEE (reference sequence). CDR3 sequence reads: CASKSQTGKDYGYTF. CDR3 in DNA: TGTGCCAGCAAATCCCAAACCGGGAAAGACTATGGCTACACCTTC. The full variable domain, its missing parts supplied by reference TRBV5-5 and TRBJ1-2, is DAGVTQSPTHLIKTRGQQVTLRCSPISGHKSVSWYQQVLGQGPQFIFQYYEKEERGRGNFPDRFSARQFPNYSSELNVNALLLGDSALYLCASKSQTGKDYGYTFGSGTRLTVV.

The rearrangement joins TRBV30 to TRBJ2-3; 7 bases map to TRBD2. The CDR3 covers 15 residues. Germline-derived CDR1 and CDR2 are GTSNPN and SVGIG (reference sequence). Trimming at V came to 0 bases and at J to 0 bases, leaving 3 bases not matched to a gene. CDR3: CAWSVGGGSTDTQYF. In DNA, the CDR3 is TGTGCCTGGAGTGTAGGCGGGGGAAGCACAGATACGCAGTATTTT.

The count of this clone is one. The chain has TRBV5-1 and TRBJ2-6; D is uncertain. The CDR3 is 15 amino acids. Germline V gene sequence: CDR1 SGHRS, CDR2 YFSETQ. V was clipped by 2 bases and J by 2 bases, with 8 bases between them. CDR3 bases: TGCGCCAGCAGCTTCGGTTTCCCTGGGGCCAACGTCCTGACTTTC. It codes for CASSFGFPGANVLTF.

The chain uses TRBV5-1 and TRBJ2-1, with TRBD2 identical over 7 bases. The J segment lost 5 bases and the V segment lost 4 bases, leaving 9 bases of the junction unmatched. In germline, CDR1 is SGHRS, CDR2 YFSETQ. This CDR3 has 15 residues. DNA of the CDR3: TGCGCCAGCAGCGTACGTCGGGGAGGGGACAATGAGCAGTTCTTC. Translation: CASSVRRGGDNEQFF.

The chain has TRBV15 and TRBJ2-4; D remains unclear. The germline CDR1 and CDR2 sequences are LNHNV and YYDKDF (reference sequence). Trimming removed 0 bases from V and 7 bases from J, with 13 bases in between. The CDR3 has 15 amino acids. Here the CDR3 reads CATSRDLGRWNIQYF. In DNA, the CDR3 is TGTGCCACCAGCAGAGATTTGGGCAGATGGAACATTCAGTACTTC.

The genes are TRBV9 and TRBJ2-7; D might be TRBD2 (7 bases). The CDR3 loop spans 14 amino acids. CDR1 is SGDLS and CDR2 is YYNGEE in the germline V gene. V lost 0 bases and J 2 bases, leaving 9 bases between the germline ends. This chain's CDR3 is CASSVGGGPYEQYF. In nucleotides, the CDR3 is TGTGCCAGCAGCGTAGGCGGGGGCCCCTACGAGCAGTACTTC.

The CDR3 sequence: CASSPPQAIIYGYTF. The CDR3 DNA sequence: TGTGCCAGCAGCCCGCCGCAGGCGATAATCTATGGCTACACCTTC. The rearrangement joins TRBV7-8 to TRBJ1-2; no definite D call. This CDR3 has 15 residues. The V end lost 5 bases, the J end lost 4 bases, and 17 bases lay between the germline ends. The germline gives CDR1 SGHVS, CDR2 FQNEAQ.

This chain uses TRBV14 with TRBJ2-6; D is perhaps TRBD2 (6 bases). The CDR3 runs 19 residues. Germline V gene lookup returns CDR1 SGHDN and CDR2 FVKESK. The V gene lost 4 bases and the J gene lost 0 bases, with 19 bases spanning the gap. The CDR3 spells CASSPLRGSGNSGANVLTF. The CDR3 nucleotides are TGTGCCAGCAGCCCACTGCGGGGTAGCGGAAACTCTGGGGCCAACGTCCTGACTTTC.

This clone has just a few counts. The chain employs TRBV3-1 (or the pseudogene TRBV3-2) and TRBJ1-1; perhaps TRBD1 as D (6 bases). V lost 6 bases to trimming and J lost 8 bases, with 13 bases between them. In germline, CDR1 is LGHDT, CDR2 YNNKEL (reference sequence). The CDR3 spans 12 residues. CDR3 bases: TGTGCCAGCAGGGGGTCCGGGACAGAAGCTTTCTTT. It specifies CASRGSGTEAFF.

The V gene is TRBV5-1, the J gene TRBJ2-3; the match to TRBD1 covers 8 bases. Germline CDR1 is SGHRS and CDR2 is YFSETQ. The CDR3 contains 16 residues. After removal of 2 bases from V and 4 bases from J, the junction contained 9 bases not matched to a gene. The CDR3 nucleotides are TGCGCCAGCAGCTTAGGACAGGGCGTGATCGCAGATACGCAGTATTTT. It codes for CASSLGQGVIADTQYF.

The chain links TRBV27 to TRBJ2-3, with D unclear. The CDR3 covers 13 residues. In germline, CDR1 is MNHEY, CDR2 SMNVEV (reference sequence). Trimming took off 5 bases at V and 4 bases at J, with 10 bases between the two ends. The CDR3 bases are TGTGCCAGCAGTGAAAACTTCCCAGATACGCAGTATTTT. This gives the protein CASSENFPDTQYF.